The 16 T cell receptor beta chains below were found in one sample sequenced in a study of blood T cells in healthy people across ages. Through a sample-barcoded 5' primer and a J-beta primer mix, a second PCR was run for about 6 to 11 cycles. TCRdb re-derived calls from the 5' RACE reads in MiXCR, one entry per CDR3 protein. The table has about 1.1 million distinct CDR3 sequences, more than 30% seen once; the top ten hold about an eighth. Sequenced sample: blood. The receptor source for this set is a man aged 18 to 30 in good health.

The gene calls are TRBV9 and TRBJ1-1, with 8 bases matching TRBD1. Germline CDR1 is SGDLS and CDR2 is YYNGEE. J was trimmed by 5 bases and V by 2 bases; bases with no gene match: 8. The CDR3 is 15 residues long. As DNA, the CDR3 is TGTGCCAGCAGCGTCTTATCTCAGGGGGCAACTGAAGCTTTCTTT. Its protein product is CASSVLSQGATEAFF.

The rearrangement uses TRBV12-3 or TRBV12-4 and TRBJ2-4; D possibly matches TRBD1 or TRBD2 (5 bases each). The end of the DNA is better explained by TRBJ2-7, so the J call may be wrong. The CDR3 is made up of 14 amino acids. The CDR3 sequence: CASSFRGRIYEQYF. The CDR3, as DNA: TGTGCCAGCAGTTTTAGGGGACGGATCTACGAGCAGTACTTC.

CDR3 region: CASRDRGIPTDTQYF. In nucleotides, the CDR3 is TGTGCCAGTCGGGACAGGGGGATACCCACAGATACGCAGTATTTT. The rearrangement joins TRBV5-5 to TRBJ2-3, with 11 bases identical to TRBD1. Germline-derived CDR1 and CDR2 are SGHKS and YYEKEE (reference sequence). The CDR3 is 15 amino acids. V was pared by 8 bases and J by 2 bases, with 7 bases of the junction left unmatched.

This clonotype appeared a few times. V and J are TRBV2 and TRBJ2-7, with unresolved D. Germline loops: CDR1 SNHLY, CDR2 FYNNEI. The CDR3 runs 11 residues. Trimming stripped 6 bases from V and 6 bases from J, with 9 bases between. CDR3 amino acids: CASRYLTEQYF. The CDR3 bases are TGTGCCAGCAGATATCTTACCGAGCAGTACTTC.

This chain joins TRBV4-1 and TRBJ1-2; D is ambiguous. This CDR3 contains 14 residues. V lost 4 bases and J lost 2, with 11 bases in between. Germline values: CDR1 MGHRA, CDR2 YSYEKL. The DNA for the CDR3 is TGCGCCAGCAGCCGTAGGGATCGGAACTATGGCTACACCTTC. Protein sequence: CASSRRDRNYGYTF.

This clonotype was counted a few times. The chain has TRBV10-3 and TRBJ1-5; the D gene is possibly TRBD1 (5 bases). This CDR3 spans 16 amino acids. V was pared by 3 bases and J by 10 bases, with 22 bases between. Germline lookup yields CDR1 ENHRY and CDR2 SYGVKD. The CDR3 spells CAISDGHNGSKSPQHF. In nucleotides, the CDR3 is TGTGCCATCAGTGACGGACATAATGGTAGCAAATCCCCCCAGCATTTT.

The rearrangement joins TRBV27 to TRBJ2-5, with D possibly called TRBD1 or TRBD2 (5 bases each). Germline V gene lookup returns CDR1 MNHEY and CDR2 SMNVEV (reference sequence). The CDR3 extends over 14 amino acids. Trimming pared 1 base from V and 11 bases from J, leaving 17 bases between. The CDR3 reads CASSLLGPVGEQYF. CDR3 nucleotide sequence: TGTGCCAGCAGTTTATTGGGCCCCGTGGGGGAGCAGTACTTC.

V gene TRBV7-9 combines with J gene TRBJ1-5; D call uncertain. This CDR3 has 14 residues. From germline, CDR1 is SEHNR and CDR2 FQNEAQ (reference sequence). Trimming took 3 bases from V and 3 from J, leaving 9 bases between them. The CDR3 DNA reads TGTGCCAGCAGCTTGGAGGGATTCAATCAGCCCCAGCATTTT. Translation gives CASSLEGFNQPQHF.

This clonotype has more than one count but fewer than ten. The chain joins TRBV4-1 to TRBJ2-2; either TRBD1 or TRBD2 may fit D (5 bases each). Trimming shortened V by 4 bases and J by 6 bases, and 12 bases separated the two germline ends. This CDR3 has 14 amino acids. In germline, CDR1 is MGHRA, CDR2 YSYEKL. In nucleotides, the CDR3 is TGCGCCAGCAGCCGAGGGGTCGGTTCCGGGGAGCTGTTTTTT. Its translation is CASSRGVGSGELFF.

V usage is TRBV27 and J usage is TRBJ2-7, with D possibly TRBD2 on 5 matching bases. Looked up from germline, CDR1 is MNHEY and CDR2 is SMNVEV (reference sequence). CDR3 length: 16 residues. Trimming cost V 4 bases and J 7 bases, with 23 bases left between them. The CDR3 DNA sequence: TGTGCCAGCAGTTCCCCGTCTAGCAACTCCTACAATGAGCAGTACTTC. It specifies CASSSPSSNSYNEQYF.

The J gene is TRBJ1-1, the V gene TRBV28; weak D call: TRBD1 (6 bases). This CDR3 region has 14 residues. V lost 6 bases to trimming and J lost 4 bases, with 15 bases between them. Per germline, CDR1 MDHEN and CDR2 SYDVKM. The CDR3: CASRRSGAFTEAFF. CDR3 nucleotides: TGTGCCAGCAGGCGTTCAGGGGCGTTCACTGAAGCTTTCTTT.

This chain connects TRBV27 to TRBJ2-2, with 7 bases identical to TRBD2. The J segment lost 6 bases and the V segment lost 9 bases, leaving 10 bases of the junction unmatched. CDR3 length: 14 residues. Germline V CDR1 and CDR2: MNHEY, SMNVEV (reference sequence). The CDR3 DNA is TGTGCCAGTAGGGCCAGGGAGGGCCCCGGGGAGCTGTTTTTT. Translation: CASRAREGPGELFF.

This rearrangement joins TRBV20-1 to TRBJ2-1, with D hard to call. V lost 2 bases to trimming and J lost 6 bases, with 14 bases between them. CDR3 size: 14 residues. Looked up from germline, CDR1 is DFQATT and CDR2 is SNEGSKA (reference sequence). The CDR3 sequence is CSARQIPLLNEQFF. DNA for the CDR3: TGCAGTGCTAGACAAATACCCCTTCTCAATGAGCAGTTCTTC.

This clonotype showed up just a few times. The chain carries TRBV6-2 or TRBV6-3 and TRBJ2-2; no definite D call. The CDR3 is 13 residues long. Germline V gene data show CDR1 as MNHEY and CDR2 as SVGEGT. With 7 bases removed from V and 6 bases from J, the gap between germline ends came to 12 bases. Here the CDR3 DNA reads TGTGCCAGCACCTCGAGGCTTCCCGGGGAGCTGTTTTTT. Translated: CASTSRLPGELFF.

This CDR3 is CASSVASGRRDTQYF. The CDR3 DNA reads as TGTGCCAGCAGCGTTGCTAGCGGGAGAAGGGATACGCAGTATTTT. This chain uses TRBV9 with TRBJ2-3; 10 positions match TRBD2. With V trimmed by 2 bases and J by 6 bases, 6 bases remained unmatched. This CDR3 is built from 15 residues. Germline CDR1 is SGDLS and CDR2 is YYNGEE. The entire variable domain, with the rest obtained from reference TRBV9 and TRBJ2-3, is as follows: DSGVTQTPKHLITATGQRVTLRCSPRSGDLSVYWYQQSLDQGLQFLIQYYNGEERAKGNILERFSAQQFPDLHSELNLSSLELGDSALYFCASSVASGRRDTQYFGPGTRLTVL.

The chain recombines TRBV12-5 with TRBJ1-5; 9 nucleotides agree with TRBD1. Germline trimming cut 4 bases from V and 4 bases from J; bases unmatched to any gene: 8. Germline loops: CDR1 LGHNT, CDR2 FRNRAP. The CDR3 sequence is 16 residues long. The CDR3 DNA sequence: TGTGCTAGTGGTTCGCACGACAGGGGGGGAAATCAGCCCCAGCATTTT. Translation gives CASGSHDRGGNQPQHF.